These T cell receptor beta chains were read from a single sample in a study of OX40 agonist ivuxolimab in advanced cancers. The method was immunoSEQ multiplex PCR; TCRdb's version includes in-frame clones alone and lacks a portion of them. Of 47,000 or so clones listed, 80% to 90% are singletons. This sample comprised CD4+ or CD8+ T cells sorted from blood, obtained in a trial of the OX40 agonist ivuxolimab. These TCRs come from an adult with an advanced solid tumor such as melanoma, head and neck, liver or kidney cancer. The CDR3 runs from the conserved cysteine through the conserved F or W. The D gene is left open where the match is weak. Clone size appears in some rows only: once, few, many, or a class for an expanded clone.

J: TRBJ1-1
D: .
size: .
V: TRBV7-6
DNA: TGTGCCAGCAGCTTATTTGAGGGGGTGAACACTGAAGCTTTCTTT
CDR3: CASSLFEGVNTEAFF

J: TRBJ2-2
D: TRBD1
size: .
V: TRBV19
DNA: TGTGCCAGTAGTCTCATGGGACAGGGGGCTACCGGGGAGCTGTTTTTT
CDR3: CASSLMGQGATGELFF

J: TRBJ2-5
D: .
size: .
V: TRBV29-1
DNA: TGCAGCGTTGAAGAGTCAGGGAGGTACCAAGAGACCCAGTACTTC
CDR3: CSVEESGRYQETQYF

J: TRBJ2-7
D: .
size: .
V: TRBV4-3
DNA: TGCGCCAGCAGCCAAGACTACTTGGGAGGCTACGAGCAGTACTTC
CDR3: CASSQDYLGGYEQYF

J: TRBJ2-5
D: .
size: .
V: TRBV7-9
DNA: TGTGCCAGCAGCTTAGACGAGACCCAGTACTTC
CDR3: CASSLDETQYF

J: TRBJ1-6
D: .
size: .
V: TRBV30
DNA: TGTGCCTGGGACAGTTTTGAACGTCTGGGGTATAATTCACCCCTCCACTTT
CDR3: CAWDSFERLGYNSPLHF

J: TRBJ1-1
D: TRBD1
size: .
V: TRBV27
DNA: TGTGCCAGCAGTCCGGGACAGCTCATGAACACTGAAGCTTTCTTT
CDR3: CASSPGQLMNTEAFF

J: TRBJ2-5
D: TRBD2
size: once
V: TRBV5-6
DNA: TGTGCCAGCAGCTTGACAGCGGGGGGAGAGACCCAGTACTTC
CDR3: CASSLTAGGETQYF

J: TRBJ2-1
D: TRBD2
size: .
V: TRBV5-1
DNA: TGCGCCAGCAGCCGGGAGGAGGGCTGGGAGCAGTTCTTC
CDR3: CASSREEGWEQFF

J: TRBJ2-6
D: .
size: .
V: TRBV14
DNA: TGTGCCAGCAGCCAATGGGTAGGGTCAAGGATCGGGGCTAACGTCCTGACTTTC
CDR3: CASSQWVGSRIGANVLTF

J: TRBJ1-4
D: .
size: .
V: TRBV7-6
DNA: TGTGCCAGCAGCTTAGAGCCACAGGGAGGGGAAAAACTGTTTTTT
CDR3: CASSLEPQGGEKLFF

J: TRBJ2-2
D: TRBD1
size: many
V: TRBV28
DNA: TGTGCCAGCAAATCGACAGGGCTCAACACCGGGGAGCTGTTTTTT
CDR3: CASKSTGLNTGELFF

J: TRBJ2-1
D: .
size: .
V: TRBV28
DNA: TGTGCCAGCAAACAGGTGTACAATGAGCAGTTCTTC
CDR3: CASKQVYNEQFF

J: TRBJ1-5
D: .
size: .
V: TRBV2
DNA: TGTGCCAGCAGTGACAGGGGCAATCAGCCCCAGCATTTT
CDR3: CASSDRGNQPQHF

J: TRBJ1-1
D: TRBD1
size: few
V: TRBV6-5
DNA: TGTGCCAGCACCGGGACAGGGGCGGTGAACACTGAAGCTTTCTTT
CDR3: CASTGTGAVNTEAFF

J: TRBJ1-1
D: TRBD1
size: .
V: TRBV28
DNA: TGTGCCAGCAGTATCGCCGGGACAGCAATGAACACTGAAGCTTTCTTT
CDR3: CASSIAGTAMNTEAFF

J: TRBJ2-2
D: .
size: .
V: TRBV27
DNA: TGTGCCAGCAGCACAGGGCCCGGGGAGCTGTTTTTT
CDR3: CASSTGPGELFF

J: TRBJ1-4
D: .
size: .
V: TRBV30
DNA: TGTGCCTGGAGTGGTGGTGAAAAACTGTTTTTT
CDR3: CAWSGGEKLFF

J: TRBJ2-7
D: .
size: .
V: TRBV9
DNA: TGTGCCAGCAGCGTCGGTGACCCCTACGAGCAGTACTTC
CDR3: CASSVGDPYEQYF

J: TRBJ2-2
D: TRBD1
size: .
V: TRBV9
DNA: TGTGCCAGCAGCGTCGGGGACAGGGGGCTTGCCGGGGAGCTGTTTTTT
CDR3: CASSVGDRGLAGELFF

J: TRBJ2-2
D: .
size: once
V: TRBV27
DNA: TGTGCCAGCAGTTTCTCCTGGGTTAGGAGCACCGGGGAGCTGTTTTTT
CDR3: CASSFSWVRSTGELFF

J: TRBJ2-1
D: .
size: .
V: TRBV6-5
DNA: TGTGCCAGCCGTTCGGCAGGGACTGGCTACAATGAGCAGTTCTTC
CDR3: CASRSAGTGYNEQFF

J: TRBJ1-4
D: .
size: once
V: TRBV4-3
DNA: TGCGCCAGCAGCCAAGACGGGGGGACGACTAATGAAAAACTGTTTTTT
CDR3: CASSQDGGTTNEKLFF

J: TRBJ2-3
D: .
size: .
V: TRBV7-9
DNA: TGTGCCAGCAGCTTTGGGGGAGATACGCAGTATTTT
CDR3: CASSFGGDTQYF

J: TRBJ2-7
D: .
size: .
V: TRBV6-6
DNA: TGTGCCAGCAGTTACTCGGGGGTCTACGAGCAGTACTTC
CDR3: CASSYSGVYEQYF

J: TRBJ2-1
D: .
size: .
V: TRBV19
DNA: TGTGCCAGTAGTAGTTTTTACACCGACAGTTCTTACAATGAGCAGTTCTTC
CDR3: CASSSFYTDSSYNEQFF

J: TRBJ1-3
D: .
size: .
V: TRBV28
DNA: TGTGCCAGCAGTTTACGACAGGAAAGCTCTGGAAACACCATATATTTT
CDR3: CASSLRQESSGNTIYF

J: TRBJ2-7
D: TRBD1
size: .
V: TRBV9
DNA: TGTGCCAGCAGCGTATCAGGGGGCACCTCCTACGAGCAGTACTTC
CDR3: CASSVSGGTSYEQYF

J: TRBJ1-1
D: .
size: .
V: TRBV7-9
DNA: TGTGCCAGCAGCCAGGGCACGGGAGCTTTCTTT
CDR3: CASSQGTGAFF

J: TRBJ2-3
D: .
size: .
V: TRBV27
DNA: TGTGCTACTCGACCCGTAGCCGGGTCCGATACGCAGTATTTT
CDR3: CATRPVAGSDTQYF

J: TRBJ1-1
D: TRBD1
size: .
V: TRBV6-5
DNA: TGTGCCAGCACCAATGGACAGGCTGAAGCTTTCTTT
CDR3: CASTNGQAEAFF

J: TRBJ1-2
D: .
size: .
V: TRBV2
DNA: TGTGCCATCTCGGACGGGGGGGTGATTGGCTACACCTTC
CDR3: CAISDGGVIGYTF

J: TRBJ2-3
D: .
size: .
V: TRBV7-2
DNA: TGTGCCAGCAGCTTAGCCGCAGGGACCACAGATACGCAGTATTTT
CDR3: CASSLAAGTTDTQYF

J: TRBJ1-1
D: .
size: .
V: TRBV5-1
DNA: TGCGCCAGCAGCTTGAGAGGGGAGGGTACTGAAGCTTTCTTT
CDR3: CASSLRGEGTEAFF

J: TRBJ2-1
D: .
size: once
V: TRBV4-1
DNA: TGCGCCAGCAGCACCGGCAATGAGCAGTTCTTC
CDR3: CASSTGNEQFF

J: TRBJ2-5
D: .
size: .
V: TRBV30
DNA: TGTGCCTGGGATGGGGGGTACCAAGAGACCCAGTACTTC
CDR3: CAWDGGYQETQYF

J: TRBJ1-2
D: .
size: .
V: TRBV19
DNA: TGTGCCAGTGGCCTGCGAGACGACGGCTACACCTTC
CDR3: CASGLRDDGYTF

J: TRBJ2-7
D: .
size: .
V: TRBV11-2
DNA: TGTGCCAGCAGCCCAGGCGGACCCACGTACGAGCAGTACTTC
CDR3: CASSPGGPTYEQYF

J: TRBJ2-7
D: .
size: .
V: TRBV7-2
DNA: TGTGCCAGCAGCTTAGTTCCCGCATCAGACATCTACGAGCAGTACTTC
CDR3: CASSLVPASDIYEQYF

J: TRBJ2-3
D: TRBD2
size: .
V: TRBV7-3
DNA: TGTGCCAGCAGCTCAGGACTAGCGGGGGCAGATACGCAGTATTTT
CDR3: CASSSGLAGADTQYF

J: TRBJ2-3
D: .
size: .
V: TRBV7-9
DNA: TGTGCCAGCAGCTTAGGACTAGGGTTAGATACGCAGTATTTT
CDR3: CASSLGLGLDTQYF

J: TRBJ2-1
D: TRBD1
size: .
V: TRBV5-4
DNA: TGTGCCAGCAGCGCCAAGGGACAGAAGTTTGACAATGAGCAGTTCTTC
CDR3: CASSAKGQKFDNEQFF

J: TRBJ1-5
D: .
size: .
V: TRBV7-9
DNA: TGTGCCAGCAGCCCAGAGGACGGGACGCATCAGCCCCAGCATTTT
CDR3: CASSPEDGTHQPQHF

J: TRBJ1-2
D: TRBD1
size: .
V: TRBV9
DNA: TGTGCCAGCAGCGCCTCCGGGACAGGGTCGGGCGGCTACACCTTC
CDR3: CASSASGTGSGGYTF

J: TRBJ1-2
D: .
size: once
V: TRBV7-2
DNA: TGTGCCAGCAGCTTCCCAAAACTGGGGACCTCCTATGGCTACACCTTC
CDR3: CASSFPKLGTSYGYTF

J: TRBJ1-1
D: TRBD1
size: .
V: TRBV15
DNA: TGTGCCACCAGCAGAGGGAGACAGGGGCTGAACACTGAAGCTTTCTTT
CDR3: CATSRGRQGLNTEAFF

J: TRBJ2-4
D: .
size: .
V: TRBV14
DNA: TGTGCCAGCAGCCAAGGCTGGGGGTTCGGCATTCAGTACTTC
CDR3: CASSQGWGFGIQYF

J: TRBJ2-3
D: TRBD2
size: .
V: TRBV27
DNA: TGTGCCAGCAGTTCCAGACTAGCGGTTTGGGATACGCAGTATTTT
CDR3: CASSSRLAVWDTQYF

J: TRBJ2-1
D: .
size: .
V: TRBV19
DNA: TGTGCCAGTAGTATTGGTGGGCAGGGTTGGGATGAGCAGTTCTTC
CDR3: CASSIGGQGWDEQFF

J: TRBJ1-6
D: .
size: .
V: TRBV7-9
DNA: TGTGCCAGCAGCCCTCCGGGACCGTCGAATAATTCACCCCTCCACTTT
CDR3: CASSPPGPSNNSPLHF